This T cell receptor (beta chain) emerged from a study of shared clonotypes between healthy human individuals. Study summary: CD8 memory received one plate per donor, CD8 naive two, CD4 memory three and CD4 naive three. Findings and limits, study-wide: Approximately 5% was the fraction of naive CD4 clonotypes found shared across four donors.

Here immunoSEQ multiplex PCR was the method, and the copy in TCRdb shows in-frame clones only, minus some. The sample holds some 2,500,000 clones, under 95% seen once. As regards this clone: Its cognate antigen is unknown.

CDR3 length equals 18 residues. Germline V gene data show CDR1 as SGHRS and CDR2 as YFSETQ. V was cut by 0 bases and J by 0 bases, with 18 bases left in between. The chain joins TRBV5-1 to TRBJ1-2; a weak D match, TRBD1 (6 bases). This clonotype was obtained from a young man in good health. Some clones in this sample may be carry-over from other donors' samples. Sequencing was done on a sample of naive CD4+ T cells from PBMCs. Documented subset: CD45RA+ positively selected. CDR3 nucleotide sequence: TGCGCCAGCAGCTTGGTCGCGACAGCCCCAGGGGCTAACTATGGCTACACCTTC. Amino acid sequence: CASSLVATAPGANYGYTF.